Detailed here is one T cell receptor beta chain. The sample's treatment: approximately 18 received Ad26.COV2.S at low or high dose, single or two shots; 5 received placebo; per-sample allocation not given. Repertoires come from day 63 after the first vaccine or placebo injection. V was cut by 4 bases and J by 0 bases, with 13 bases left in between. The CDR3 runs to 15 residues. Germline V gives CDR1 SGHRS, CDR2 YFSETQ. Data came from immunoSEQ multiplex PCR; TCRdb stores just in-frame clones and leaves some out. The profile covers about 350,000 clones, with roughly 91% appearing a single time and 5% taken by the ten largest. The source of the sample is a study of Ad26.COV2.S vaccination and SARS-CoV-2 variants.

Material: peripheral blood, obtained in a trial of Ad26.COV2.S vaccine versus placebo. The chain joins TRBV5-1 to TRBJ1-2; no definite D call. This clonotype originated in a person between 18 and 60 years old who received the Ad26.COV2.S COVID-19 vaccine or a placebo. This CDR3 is CASSNGPDSNYGYTF. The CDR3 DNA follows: TGCGCCAGCAGCAACGGGCCCGACTCTAACTATGGCTACACCTTC.